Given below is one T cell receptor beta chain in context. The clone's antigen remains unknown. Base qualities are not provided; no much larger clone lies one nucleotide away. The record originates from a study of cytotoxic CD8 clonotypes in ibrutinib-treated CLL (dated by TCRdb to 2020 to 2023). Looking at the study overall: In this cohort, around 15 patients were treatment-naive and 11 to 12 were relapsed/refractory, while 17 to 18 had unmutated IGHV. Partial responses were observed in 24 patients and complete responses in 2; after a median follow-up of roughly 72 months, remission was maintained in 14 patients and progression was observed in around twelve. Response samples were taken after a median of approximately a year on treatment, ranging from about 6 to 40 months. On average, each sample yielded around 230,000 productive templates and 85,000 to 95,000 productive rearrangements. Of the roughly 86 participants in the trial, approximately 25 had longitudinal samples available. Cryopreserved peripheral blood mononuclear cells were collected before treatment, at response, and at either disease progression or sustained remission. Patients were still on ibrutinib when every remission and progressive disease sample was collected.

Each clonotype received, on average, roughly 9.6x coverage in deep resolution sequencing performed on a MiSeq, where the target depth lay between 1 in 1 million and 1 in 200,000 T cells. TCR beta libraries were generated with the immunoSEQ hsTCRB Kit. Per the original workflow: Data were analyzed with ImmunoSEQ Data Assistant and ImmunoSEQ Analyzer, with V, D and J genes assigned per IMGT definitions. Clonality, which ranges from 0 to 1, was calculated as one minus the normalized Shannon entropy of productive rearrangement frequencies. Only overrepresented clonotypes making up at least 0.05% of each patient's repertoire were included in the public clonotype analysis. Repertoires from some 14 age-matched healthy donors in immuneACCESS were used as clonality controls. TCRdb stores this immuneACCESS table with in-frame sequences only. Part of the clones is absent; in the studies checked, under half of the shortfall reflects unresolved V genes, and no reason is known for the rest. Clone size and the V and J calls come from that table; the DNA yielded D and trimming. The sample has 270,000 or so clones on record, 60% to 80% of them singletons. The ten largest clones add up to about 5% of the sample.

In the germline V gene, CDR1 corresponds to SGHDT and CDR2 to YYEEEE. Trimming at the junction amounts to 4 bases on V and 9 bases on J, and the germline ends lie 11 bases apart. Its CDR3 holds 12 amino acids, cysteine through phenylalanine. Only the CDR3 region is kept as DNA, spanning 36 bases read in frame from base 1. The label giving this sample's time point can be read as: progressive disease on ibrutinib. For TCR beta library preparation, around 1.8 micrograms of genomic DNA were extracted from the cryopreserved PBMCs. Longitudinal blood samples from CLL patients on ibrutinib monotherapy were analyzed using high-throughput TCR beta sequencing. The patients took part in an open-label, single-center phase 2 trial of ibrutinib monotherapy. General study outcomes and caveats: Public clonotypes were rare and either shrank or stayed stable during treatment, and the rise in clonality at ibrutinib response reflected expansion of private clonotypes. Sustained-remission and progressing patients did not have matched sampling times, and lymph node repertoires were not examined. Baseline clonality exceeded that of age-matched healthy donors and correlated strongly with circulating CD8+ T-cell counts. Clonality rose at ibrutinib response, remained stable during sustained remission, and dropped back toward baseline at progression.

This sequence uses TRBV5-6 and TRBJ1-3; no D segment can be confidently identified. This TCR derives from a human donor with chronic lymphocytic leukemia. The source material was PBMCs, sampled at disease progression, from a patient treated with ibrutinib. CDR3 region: CASSTRLGTIYF. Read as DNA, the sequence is TGTGCCAGCAGCACCCGTCTCGGCACCATATATTTT.